This TCR beta chain stems from a study of beta chain features in type 1 diabetes. Every bit of the isolated RNA underwent reverse transcription, so sequencing read expressed TCRB transcripts. Sequencing was performed with immunoSEQ multiplex PCR; in TCRdb, only in-frame clones are kept and a portion is missing. The repertoire consists of 500,000 to 700,000 clones, with 15% to 19% occurring once and the leading ten covering 0.093%. This clone was seen more than once but under ten times. CDR1 is LGHNA, CDR2 YSLEER, per germline. The ends were cut back, 4 bases at V and 0 bases at J, with 19 bases in the middle. The CDR3 runs to 19 residues.

This chain connects TRBV4-3 to TRBJ2-6, with D maybe TRBD2 (6 bases). Material for sequencing was naive CD4+ T cells from blood. This TCR derives from a man between 18 and 29 years old in good health. CDR3 sequence: CASSPPRVGGNSGANVLTF. As DNA, the CDR3 is TGCGCCAGCAGCCCCCCTCGGGTGGGGGGAAACTCTGGGGCCAACGTCCTGACTTTC.